This T cell receptor beta chain appears in the sequencing data of a study of identical twins. Overall study findings and caveats: Possibly, invariant MAIT and iNKT cells partly confounded zero-insertion analyses. Out-of-frame beta sequences exhibited a weaker degree of excess twin sharing. Abundant cord blood beta clonotypes carried fewer insertions; memory repertoires showed none.

Between the trimmed V and J ends, which lost 3 bases and 6 bases, there was a span of 12 bases. The V gene's germline CDR1 is LNHDA and CDR2 SQIVND (reference sequence). The CDR3 is 14 amino acids. MiXCR, run by TCRdb on the 5' RACE reads, gives a single entry per CDR3 protein. The table lists roughly 1,500,000 distinct CDR3 sequences, about 31% of them singletons, with around 0.25% in the top ten. On this clonotype: What it binds is not known.

The V and J genes are TRBV19 and TRBJ1-5; perhaps TRBD1 as D (6 bases). The source material was cord blood. This clonotype was sampled from a newborn girl in good health. CDR3 sequence (DNA): TGTGCCAGTAGTATTCTTACAGGGCGTCAGCCCCAGCATTTT. Protein: CASSILTGRQPQHF.